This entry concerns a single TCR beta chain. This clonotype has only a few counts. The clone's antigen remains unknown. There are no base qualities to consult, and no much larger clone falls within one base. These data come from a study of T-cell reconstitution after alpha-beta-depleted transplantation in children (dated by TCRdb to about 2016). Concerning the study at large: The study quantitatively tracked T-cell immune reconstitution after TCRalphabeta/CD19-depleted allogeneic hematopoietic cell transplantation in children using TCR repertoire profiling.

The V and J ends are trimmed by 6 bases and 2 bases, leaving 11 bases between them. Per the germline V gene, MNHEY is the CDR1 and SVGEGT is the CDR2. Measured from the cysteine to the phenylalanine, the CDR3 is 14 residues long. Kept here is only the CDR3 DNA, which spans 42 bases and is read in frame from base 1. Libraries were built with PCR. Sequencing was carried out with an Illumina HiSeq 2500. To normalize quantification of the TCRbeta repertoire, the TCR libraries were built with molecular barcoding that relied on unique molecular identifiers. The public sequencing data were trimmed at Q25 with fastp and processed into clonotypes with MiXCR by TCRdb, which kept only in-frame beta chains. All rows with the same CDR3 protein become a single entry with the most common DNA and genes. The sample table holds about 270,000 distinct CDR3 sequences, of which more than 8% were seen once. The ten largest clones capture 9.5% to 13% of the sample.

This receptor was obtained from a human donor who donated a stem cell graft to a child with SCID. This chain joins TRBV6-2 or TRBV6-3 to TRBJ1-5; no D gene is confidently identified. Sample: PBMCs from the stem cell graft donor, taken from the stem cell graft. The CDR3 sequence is CASSPIGGNQPQHF. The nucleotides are TGTGCCAGCAGCCCGATCGGGGGCAATCAGCCCCAGCATTTT.